Shown below are 3 T cell receptor beta chains from a single sample sequenced in a study of radiation and T cells in renal cell carcinoma. Sequencing was performed with immunoSEQ multiplex PCR; in TCRdb, only in-frame clones are kept and a portion is missing. Here the sample spans around 100,000 clones, around 80% being singletons. Specified time point: blood 4 weeks post-SBRT, at nephrectomy. The treatment denotes: 15 Gy SBRT to primary tumor, nephrectomy 4 weeks later. The sequencing used blood, collected from a patient whose treatment included radiotherapy and nephrectomy. The receptors shown here come from a man in his 60s with renal cell carcinoma.

The chain couples TRBV4-2 to TRBJ2-7; no clear D. Germline V gives CDR1 LGHNA, CDR2 YNFKEQ. The CDR3 runs 16 residues. V lost 3 bases to trimming and J lost 3 bases, with 18 bases between them. CDR3 nucleotide sequence: TGTGCCAGCAGCCAGGCCTACGCACAGAAAGACTACGAGCAGTACTTC. It is translated as CASSQAYAQKDYEQYF.

CDR3 nucleotide sequence: TGTGCCAGCAGCTTGGGGTCCCCTACTAGCGGGAGGGCAGATACGCAGTATTTT. Translated: CASSLGSPTSGRADTQYF. This chain uses TRBV5-4 with TRBJ2-3; 13 positions agree with TRBD2. Losses at the gene ends were 0 bases for V and 4 bases for J; bases not matched to a gene: 8. The germline V gene encodes CDR1 SGHNT and CDR2 YYREEE (reference sequence). The length of the CDR3 is 18 residues.

The chain joins TRBV30 to TRBJ2-6, with D tentatively TRBD1 or TRBD2 (5 bases each). The CDR3 is 16 amino acids. The V end lost 1 base, the J end lost 2 bases, and 12 bases lay between the germline ends. Germline V gene data show CDR1 as GTSNPN and CDR2 as SVGIG (reference sequence). In DNA, the CDR3 is TGTGCCTGGAGTGGGGTTCTGGGGGCTGGGGCCAACGTCCTGACTTTC. This sequence encodes CAWSGVLGAGANVLTF.